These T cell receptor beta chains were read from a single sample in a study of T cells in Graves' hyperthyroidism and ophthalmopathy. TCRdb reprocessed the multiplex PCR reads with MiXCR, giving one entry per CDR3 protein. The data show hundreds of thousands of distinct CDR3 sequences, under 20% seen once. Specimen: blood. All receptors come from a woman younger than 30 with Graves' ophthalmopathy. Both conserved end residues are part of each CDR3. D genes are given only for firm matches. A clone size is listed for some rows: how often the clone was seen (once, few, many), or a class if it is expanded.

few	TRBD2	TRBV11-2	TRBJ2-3	TGTGCCAGCAGCTTATTTGTGGGACTATCAGATACGCAGTATTTT	CASSLFVGLSDTQYF
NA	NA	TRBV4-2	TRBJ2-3	TGTGCCAGCAGCCAAGTTAATGGGTCGGCTTCCACAGATACGCAGTATTTT	CASSQVNGSASTDTQYF
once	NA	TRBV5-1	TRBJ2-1	TGCGCCAGCAGCTTGCGACCGGAGAATGAGCAGTTCTTC	CASSLRPENEQFF
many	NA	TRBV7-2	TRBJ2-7	TGTGCCAGCAGCTTAAACGCGGGATCCTCCTACGAGCAGTACTTC	CASSLNAGSSYEQYF
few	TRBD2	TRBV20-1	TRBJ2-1	TGCAGTGCTAGAGACGCCGGGAGCGGGAGGTACAATGAGCAGTTCTTC	CSARDAGSGRYNEQFF
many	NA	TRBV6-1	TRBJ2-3	TGTGCCAGCAGTTCGGTGACTCCAGGCACAGATACGCAGTATTTT	CASSSVTPGTDTQYF
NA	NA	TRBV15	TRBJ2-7	TGTGCCACCAGCAGAGATCCCCAGGACGTCCACGAGCAGTACTTC	CATSRDPQDVHEQYF
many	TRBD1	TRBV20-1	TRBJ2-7	TGCAGTGCTTGGGACAGGGTTTACTCCTACGAGCAGTACTTC	CSAWDRVYSYEQYF
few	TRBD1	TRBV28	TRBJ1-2	TGTGCCAGCAGTTTAGGTCGGCAGGGGGACTATGGCTACACCTTC	CASSLGRQGDYGYTF
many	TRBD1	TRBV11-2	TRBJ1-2	TGTGCCAGCAGCTCTACAGGGGGCGCCTATGGCTACACCTTC	CASSSTGGAYGYTF
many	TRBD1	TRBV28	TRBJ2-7	TGTGCCAGCAGGGATTCCGGGACAGGGGGAAACGAGCAGTACTTC	CASRDSGTGGNEQYF
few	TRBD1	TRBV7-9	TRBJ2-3	TGTGCCAGCAGTTACCCCCAGGGGACAGAAGATACGCAGTATTTT	CASSYPQGTEDTQYF
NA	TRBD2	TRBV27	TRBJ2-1	TGTGCCAGCGGGACTAGCGGGGCCTACAATGAGCAGTTCTTC	CASGTSGAYNEQFF
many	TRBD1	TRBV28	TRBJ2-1	TGTGCCGCCTTATCCGGGACAGCCTATACCGAGCAGTTCTTC	CAALSGTAYTEQFF
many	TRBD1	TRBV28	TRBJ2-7	TGTGCCAGCAGTCTCGGACTGAGGACAGGTCCCTACGAGCAGTACTTC	CASSLGLRTGPYEQYF
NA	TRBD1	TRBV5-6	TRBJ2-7	TGTGCCAGCAGCTTGATCGGGACAGGGCCTTTCTCCTACGAGCAGTACTTC	CASSLIGTGPFSYEQYF
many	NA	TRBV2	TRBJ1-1	TGTGCCAGCAGTGAAGACGGGAACACTGAAGCTTTCTTT	CASSEDGNTEAFF